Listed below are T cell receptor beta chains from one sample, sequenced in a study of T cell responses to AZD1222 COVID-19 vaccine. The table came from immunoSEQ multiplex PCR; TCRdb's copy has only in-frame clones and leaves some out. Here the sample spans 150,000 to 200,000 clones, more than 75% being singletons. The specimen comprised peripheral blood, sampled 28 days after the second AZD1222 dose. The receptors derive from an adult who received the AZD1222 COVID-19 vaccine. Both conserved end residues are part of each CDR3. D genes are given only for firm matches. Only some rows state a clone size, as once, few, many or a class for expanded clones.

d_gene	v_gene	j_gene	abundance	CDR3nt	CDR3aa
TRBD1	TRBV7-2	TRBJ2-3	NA	TGTGCCAGCAGCCGGGGACAGGGGGAGGCAGATACGCAGTATTTT	CASSRGQGEADTQYF
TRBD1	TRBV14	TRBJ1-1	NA	TGTGCCAGCAGCCCGTGGGGGGAGGGGGCAACTGAAGCTTTCTTT	CASSPWGEGATEAFF
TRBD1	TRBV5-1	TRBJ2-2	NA	TGCGCCAGCAGCCCCGGGGACAGGGGGCGGACTAACACCGGGGAGCTGTTTTTT	CASSPGDRGRTNTGELFF
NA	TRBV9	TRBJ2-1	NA	TGTGCCAGCAGCATCAGCTCCTACAATGAGCAGTTCTTC	CASSISSYNEQFF
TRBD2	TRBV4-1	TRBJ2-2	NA	TGCGCCAGTCGGAGTGCCGGTGGAAGCGGGGACACCGGGGAGCTGTTTTTT	CASRSAGGSGDTGELFF
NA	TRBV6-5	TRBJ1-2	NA	TGTGCCAGCAGTTACGGCGGCAGGGGTCACTACACCTTC	CASSYGGRGHYTF
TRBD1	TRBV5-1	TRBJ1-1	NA	TGCGCCAGCAGCTTGATCCGGACAGGAGACACTGAAGCTTTCTTT	CASSLIRTGDTEAFF
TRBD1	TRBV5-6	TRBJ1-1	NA	TGTGCCAGCAGCTTGGCTGCGGGACAGGGGGCTGTAGGCACTGAAGCTTTCTTT	CASSLAAGQGAVGTEAFF
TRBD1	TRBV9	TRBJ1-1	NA	TGTGCCAGCAGCCCCCGGGACAGGGTAACTGAAGCTTTCTTT	CASSPRDRVTEAFF
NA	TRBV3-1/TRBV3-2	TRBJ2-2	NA	TGTGCCAGCAGCGCACTATATGACACCGGGGAGCTGTTTTTT	CASSALYDTGELFF
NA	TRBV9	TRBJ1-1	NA	TGTGCCAGCAGCGTAGGGTCCAGGACCGCGAACACTGAAGCTTTCTTT	CASSVGSRTANTEAFF
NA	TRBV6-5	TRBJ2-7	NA	TGTGCCAGCAGTTACTCGAATCATAACGAGCAGTACTTC	CASSYSNHNEQYF
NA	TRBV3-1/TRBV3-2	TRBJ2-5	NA	TGTGCCAGCAGCCAGCCTCAAGAGACCCAGTACTTC	CASSQPQETQYF
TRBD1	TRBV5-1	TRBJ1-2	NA	TGCGCCAGCAGCTTGGTGACAGGGGTATTGGATGGCTACACCTTC	CASSLVTGVLDGYTF
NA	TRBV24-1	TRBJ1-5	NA	TGTGCCACCAGTGATGGGACCAGGGGCAATCAGCCCCAGCATTTT	CATSDGTRGNQPQHF
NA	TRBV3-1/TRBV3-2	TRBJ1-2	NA	TGTGCCAGCAGCCAATCCGACGCGGGTACCTATGGCTACACCTTC	CASSQSDAGTYGYTF
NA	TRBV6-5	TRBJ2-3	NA	TGTGCCAGCAGTCCGCCGAGCACAGATACGCAGTATTTT	CASSPPSTDTQYF
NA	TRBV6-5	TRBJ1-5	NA	TGTGCCAGCAGTACTAAGGACGGGTATCAGCCCCAGCATTTT	CASSTKDGYQPQHF
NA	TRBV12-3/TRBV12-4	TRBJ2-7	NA	TGTGCCAGTAAGGATCTAACTAACGAGCAGTACTTC	CASKDLTNEQYF
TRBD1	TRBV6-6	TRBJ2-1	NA	TGTGCCAGCAGTTCCCAGACAGGGACGGTCTTC	CASSSQTGTVF
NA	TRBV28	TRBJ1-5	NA	TGTGCCAGCACCGCCGGGGGCAATCAGCCCCAGCATTTT	CASTAGGNQPQHF
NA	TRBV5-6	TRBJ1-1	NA	TGTGCCAGCAGCTTGATACGGGACACTGAAGCTTTCTTT	CASSLIRDTEAFF
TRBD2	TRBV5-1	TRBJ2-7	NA	TGCGCCAGCGGGGAGGGTTACGAGCAGTACTTC	CASGEGYEQYF
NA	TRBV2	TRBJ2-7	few	TGTGCCAGCAATGGGGGTCACGAGCAGTACTTC	CASNGGHEQYF
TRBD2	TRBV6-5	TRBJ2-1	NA	TGTGCCAGCAGTTGGCTAGCGGGGGATGAGCAGTTCTTC	CASSWLAGDEQFF
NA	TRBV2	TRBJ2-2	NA	TGTGCCAGCAGTGGTACTTCGAACACCGGGGAGCTGTTTTTT	CASSGTSNTGELFF
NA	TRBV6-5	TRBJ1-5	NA	TGTGCCAGCAGTTACTCAGCCAACCTTCCGGGGCAGCCCCAGCATTTT	CASSYSANLPGQPQHF
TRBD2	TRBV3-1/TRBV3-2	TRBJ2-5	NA	TGTGCCAGCAGCCCCAGACTAGCGGGGGAGACCCAGTACTTC	CASSPRLAGETQYF